Reported below is one T cell receptor beta chain. Germline V gives CDR1 SGHDT, CDR2 YYEEEE. The CDR3 consists of 14 residues. The V gene lost 0 bases and the J gene lost 1 base, with 7 bases spanning the gap. The record originates from a study of CD8+ T cells in alopecia areata. The authors extracted RNA and reverse transcribed it into cDNA as the sequencing template. Sequenced by immunoSEQ multiplex PCR; TCRdb stores in-frame clones only, minus some. Among 190,000 or so clones listed, roughly three fifths were seen once. Treatment here: oral pan-JAK inhibitor, 5-10 mg twice daily. Researchers took lesional scalp punch biopsies and peripheral blood from people who were alopecia areata patients. CD4+ and CD8+ T cells were sorted from PBMCs.

The chain carries TRBV5-6 and TRBJ1-1, with D possibly matching TRBD1 (5 bases). The sequenced sample was CD8+ T cells sorted from blood, obtained at week 24, from a patient treated with tofacitinib. The TCR sequence derives from a human donor with alopecia areata. The CDR3 reads CASSLDGANTEAFF. The CDR3 region has the DNA TGTGCCAGCAGCTTGGATGGGGCGAACACTGAAGCTTTCTTT.